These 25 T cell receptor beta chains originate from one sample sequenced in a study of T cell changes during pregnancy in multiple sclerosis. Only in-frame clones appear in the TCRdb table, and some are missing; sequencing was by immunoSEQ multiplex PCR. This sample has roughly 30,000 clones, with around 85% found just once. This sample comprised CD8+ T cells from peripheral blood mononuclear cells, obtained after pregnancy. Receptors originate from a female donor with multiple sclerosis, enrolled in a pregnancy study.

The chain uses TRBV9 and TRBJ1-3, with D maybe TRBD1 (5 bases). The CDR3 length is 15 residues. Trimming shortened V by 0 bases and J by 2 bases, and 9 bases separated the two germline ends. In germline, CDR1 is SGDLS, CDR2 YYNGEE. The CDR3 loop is CASSVGGSPGNTIYF. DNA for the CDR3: TGTGCCAGCAGCGTAGGGGGCAGTCCTGGAAACACCATATATTTT.

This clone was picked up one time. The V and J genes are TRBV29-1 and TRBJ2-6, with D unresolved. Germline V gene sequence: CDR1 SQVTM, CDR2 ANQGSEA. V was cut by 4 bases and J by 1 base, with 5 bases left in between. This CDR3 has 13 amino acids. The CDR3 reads CSVVASGANVLTF. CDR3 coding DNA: TGCAGCGTTGTGGCATCTGGGGCCAACGTCCTGACTTTC.

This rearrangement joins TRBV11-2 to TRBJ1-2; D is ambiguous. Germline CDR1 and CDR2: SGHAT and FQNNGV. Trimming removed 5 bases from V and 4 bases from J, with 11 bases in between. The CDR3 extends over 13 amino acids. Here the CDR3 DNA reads TGTGCCAGCAGCCGCCCCGAGGCCTATGGCTACACCTTC. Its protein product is CASSRPEAYGYTF.

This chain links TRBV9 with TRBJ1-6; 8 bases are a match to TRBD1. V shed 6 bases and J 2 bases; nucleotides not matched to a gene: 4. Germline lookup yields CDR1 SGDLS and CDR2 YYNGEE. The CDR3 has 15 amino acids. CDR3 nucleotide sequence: TGTGCCAGCAACCGGGGACAGGCCTATAATTCACCCCTCCACTTT. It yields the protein CASNRGQAYNSPLHF.

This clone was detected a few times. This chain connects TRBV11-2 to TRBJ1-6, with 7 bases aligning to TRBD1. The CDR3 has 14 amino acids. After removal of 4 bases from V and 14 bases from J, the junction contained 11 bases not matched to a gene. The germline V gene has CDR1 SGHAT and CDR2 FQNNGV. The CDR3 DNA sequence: TGTGCCAGCAGCTACGGGACACAGGGGTTTTCCCTCCACTTT. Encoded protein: CASSYGTQGFSLHF.

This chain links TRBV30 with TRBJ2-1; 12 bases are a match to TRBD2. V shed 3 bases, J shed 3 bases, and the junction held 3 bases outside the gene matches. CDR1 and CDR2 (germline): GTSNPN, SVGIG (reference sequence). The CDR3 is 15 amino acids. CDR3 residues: CAWSALAGGYNEQFF. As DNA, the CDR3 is TGTGCCTGGAGCGCACTAGCGGGGGGCTACAATGAGCAGTTCTTC.

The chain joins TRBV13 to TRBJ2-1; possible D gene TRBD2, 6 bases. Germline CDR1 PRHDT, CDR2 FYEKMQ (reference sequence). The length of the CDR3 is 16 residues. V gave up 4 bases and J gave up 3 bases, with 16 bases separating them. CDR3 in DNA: TGTGCCAGCAGCTCCCGACTAGGAGGGAGCTACAATGAGCAGTTCTTC. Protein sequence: CASSSRLGGSYNEQFF.

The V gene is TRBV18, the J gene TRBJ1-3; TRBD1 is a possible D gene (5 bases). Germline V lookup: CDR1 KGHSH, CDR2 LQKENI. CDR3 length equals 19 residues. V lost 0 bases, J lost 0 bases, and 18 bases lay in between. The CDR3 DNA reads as TGTGCCAGCTCACCACCCAGGGAAACTGCTACGATCTCTGGAAACACCATATATTTT. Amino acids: CASSPPRETATISGNTIYF. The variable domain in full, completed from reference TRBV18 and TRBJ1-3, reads NAGVMQNPRHLVRRRGQEARLRCSPMKGHSHVYWYRQLPEEGLKFMVYLQKENIIDESGMPKERFSAEFPKEGPSILRIQQVVRGDSAAYFCASSPPRETATISGNTIYFGEGSWLTVV.

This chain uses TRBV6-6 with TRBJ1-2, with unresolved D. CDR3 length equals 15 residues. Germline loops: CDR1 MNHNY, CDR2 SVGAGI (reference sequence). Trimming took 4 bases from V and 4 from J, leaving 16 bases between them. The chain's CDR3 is CASSSPGGSGYGYTF. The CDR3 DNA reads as TGTGCCAGCAGTTCGCCAGGAGGTTCTGGCTATGGCTACACCTTC.

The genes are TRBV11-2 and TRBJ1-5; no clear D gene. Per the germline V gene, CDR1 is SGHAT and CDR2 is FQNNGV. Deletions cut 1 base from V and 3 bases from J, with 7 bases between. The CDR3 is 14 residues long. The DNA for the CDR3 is TGTGCCAGCAGCTTAGGGGAGCCCAATCAGCCCCAGCATTTT. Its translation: CASSLGEPNQPQHF.

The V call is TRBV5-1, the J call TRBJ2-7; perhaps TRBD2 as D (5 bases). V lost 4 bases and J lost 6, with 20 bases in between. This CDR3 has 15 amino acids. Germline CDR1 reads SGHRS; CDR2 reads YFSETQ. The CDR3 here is CASSITSGIHGEQYF. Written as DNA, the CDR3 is TGCGCCAGCAGCATTACTTCCGGGATACACGGCGAGCAGTACTTC.

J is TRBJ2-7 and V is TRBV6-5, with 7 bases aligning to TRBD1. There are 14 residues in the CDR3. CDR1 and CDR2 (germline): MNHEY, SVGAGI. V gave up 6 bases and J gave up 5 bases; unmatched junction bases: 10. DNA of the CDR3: TGTGCCAGCAGCCTACAGGGGCTTGGGGACGAGCAGTACTTC. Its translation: CASSLQGLGDEQYF.

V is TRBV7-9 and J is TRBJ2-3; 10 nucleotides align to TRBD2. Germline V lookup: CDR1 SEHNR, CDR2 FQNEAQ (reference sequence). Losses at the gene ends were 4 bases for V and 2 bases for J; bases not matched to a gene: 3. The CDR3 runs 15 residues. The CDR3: CASSWLAGVTDTQYF. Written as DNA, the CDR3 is TGTGCCAGCAGCTGGCTAGCGGGGGTCACAGATACGCAGTATTTT.

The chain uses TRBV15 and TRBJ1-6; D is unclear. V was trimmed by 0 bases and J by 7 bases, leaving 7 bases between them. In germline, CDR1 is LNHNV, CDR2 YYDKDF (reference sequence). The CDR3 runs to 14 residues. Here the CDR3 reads CATSRDAGNSPLHF. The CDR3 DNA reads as TGTGCCACCAGCAGAGACGCAGGCAATTCACCCCTCCACTTT.

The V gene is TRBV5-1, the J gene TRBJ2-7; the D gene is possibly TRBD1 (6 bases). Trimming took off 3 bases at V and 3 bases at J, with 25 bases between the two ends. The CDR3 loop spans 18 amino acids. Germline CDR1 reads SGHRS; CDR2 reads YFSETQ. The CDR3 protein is CASSSDGQLSMGIYEQYF. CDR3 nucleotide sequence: TGCGCCAGCAGCTCGGACGGACAGCTCAGTATGGGTATCTACGAGCAGTACTTC.

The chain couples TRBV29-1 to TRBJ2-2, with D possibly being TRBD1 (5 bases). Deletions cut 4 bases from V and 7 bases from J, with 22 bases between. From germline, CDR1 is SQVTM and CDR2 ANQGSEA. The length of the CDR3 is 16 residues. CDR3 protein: CSVGKTSPTGNGELFF. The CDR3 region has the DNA TGCAGCGTTGGTAAAACGAGCCCTACAGGTAACGGGGAGCTGTTTTTT.

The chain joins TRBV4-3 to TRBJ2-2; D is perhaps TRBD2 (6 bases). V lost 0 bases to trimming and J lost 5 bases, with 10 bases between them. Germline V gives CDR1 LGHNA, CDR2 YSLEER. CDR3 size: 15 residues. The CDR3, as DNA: TGCGCCAGCAGCCAAGATTTCGGGGGAACCGGGGAGCTGTTTTTT. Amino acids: CASSQDFGGTGELFF.

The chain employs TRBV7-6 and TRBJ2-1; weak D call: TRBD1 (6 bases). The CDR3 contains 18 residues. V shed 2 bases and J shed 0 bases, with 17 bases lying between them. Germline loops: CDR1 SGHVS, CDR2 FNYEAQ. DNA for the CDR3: TGTGCCAGCAGCTTATACTCTGGGACAAAGAGCTCCTACAATGAGCAGTTCTTC. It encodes CASSLYSGTKSSYNEQFF.

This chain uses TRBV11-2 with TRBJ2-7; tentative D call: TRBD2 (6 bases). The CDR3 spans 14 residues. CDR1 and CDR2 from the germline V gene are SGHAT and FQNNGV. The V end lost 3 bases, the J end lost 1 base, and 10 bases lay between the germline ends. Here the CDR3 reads CASSFSGESYEQYF. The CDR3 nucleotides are TGTGCCAGCAGCTTTAGCGGCGAATCCTACGAGCAGTACTTC.

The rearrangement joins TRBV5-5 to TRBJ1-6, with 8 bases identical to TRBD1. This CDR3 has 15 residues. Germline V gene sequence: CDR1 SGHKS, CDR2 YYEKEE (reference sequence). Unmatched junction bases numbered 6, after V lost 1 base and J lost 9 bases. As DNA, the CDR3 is TGTGCCAGCAGCTTGTTGGACAGGGAAGGTTCACCCCTCCACTTT. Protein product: CASSLLDREGSPLHF.

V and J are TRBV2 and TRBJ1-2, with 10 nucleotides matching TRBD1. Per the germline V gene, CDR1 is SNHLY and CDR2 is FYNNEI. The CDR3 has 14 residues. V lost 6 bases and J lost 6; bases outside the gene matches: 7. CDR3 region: CASSNTGTGDGYTF. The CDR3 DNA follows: TGTGCCAGCAGCAATACCGGGACAGGGGATGGCTACACCTTC.

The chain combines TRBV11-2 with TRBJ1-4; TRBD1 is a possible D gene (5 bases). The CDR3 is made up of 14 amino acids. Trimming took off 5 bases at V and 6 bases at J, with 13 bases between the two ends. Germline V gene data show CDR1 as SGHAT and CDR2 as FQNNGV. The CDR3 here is CASSVGGGDEKLFF. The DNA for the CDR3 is TGTGCCAGCAGCGTGGGCGGGGGGGATGAAAAACTGTTTTTT.

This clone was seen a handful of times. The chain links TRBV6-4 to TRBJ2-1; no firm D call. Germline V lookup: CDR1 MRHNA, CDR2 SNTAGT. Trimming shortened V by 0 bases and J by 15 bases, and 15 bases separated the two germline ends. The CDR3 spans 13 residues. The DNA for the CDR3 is TGTGCCAGCAGTGACTCGACGGGTATCCCCATGTTCTTC. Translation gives CASSDSTGIPMFF.

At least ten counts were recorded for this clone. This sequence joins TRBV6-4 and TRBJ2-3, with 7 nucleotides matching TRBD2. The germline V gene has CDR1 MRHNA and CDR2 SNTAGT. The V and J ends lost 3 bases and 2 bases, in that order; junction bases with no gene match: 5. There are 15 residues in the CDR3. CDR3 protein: CASSEGGGYTDTQYF. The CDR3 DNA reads TGTGCCAGCAGTGAGGGCGGGGGATACACAGATACGCAGTATTTT.

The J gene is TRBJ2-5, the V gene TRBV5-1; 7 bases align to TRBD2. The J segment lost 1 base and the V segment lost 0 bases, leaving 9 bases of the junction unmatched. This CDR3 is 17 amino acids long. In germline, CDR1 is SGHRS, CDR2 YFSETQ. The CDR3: CASSLAGVAGFQETQYF. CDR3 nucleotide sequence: TGCGCCAGCAGCTTGGCCGGGGTAGCGGGTTTCCAAGAGACCCAGTACTTC.